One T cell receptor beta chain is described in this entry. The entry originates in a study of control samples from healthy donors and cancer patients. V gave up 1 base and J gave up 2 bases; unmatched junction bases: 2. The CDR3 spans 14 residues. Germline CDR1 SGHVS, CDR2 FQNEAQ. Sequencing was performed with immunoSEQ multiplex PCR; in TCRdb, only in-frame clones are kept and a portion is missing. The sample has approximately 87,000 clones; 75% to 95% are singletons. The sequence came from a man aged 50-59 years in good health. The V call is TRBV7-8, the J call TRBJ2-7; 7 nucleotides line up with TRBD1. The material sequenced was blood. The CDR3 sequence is CASSLGQGAYEQYF. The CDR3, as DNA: TGTGCCAGCAGCTTAGGTCAGGGGGCCTACGAGCAGTACTTC.